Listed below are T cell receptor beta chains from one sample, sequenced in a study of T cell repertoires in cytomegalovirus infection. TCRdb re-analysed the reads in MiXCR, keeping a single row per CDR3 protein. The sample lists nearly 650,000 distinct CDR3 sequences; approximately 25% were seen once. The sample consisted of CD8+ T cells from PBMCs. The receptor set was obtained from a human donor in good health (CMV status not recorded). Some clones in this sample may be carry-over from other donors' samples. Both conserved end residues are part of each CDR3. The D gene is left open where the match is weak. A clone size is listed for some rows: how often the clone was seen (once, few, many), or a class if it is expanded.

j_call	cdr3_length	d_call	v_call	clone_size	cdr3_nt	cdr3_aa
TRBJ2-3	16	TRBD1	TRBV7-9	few	TGTGCCAGCAGCTTAAAGGGGGCCGGTTTGACAGATACGCAGTATTTT	CASSLKGAGLTDTQYF
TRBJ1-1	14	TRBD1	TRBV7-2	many	TGTGCCAGCAGCGTTGGACAGGGAGACACTGAAGCTTTCTTT	CASSVGQGDTEAFF
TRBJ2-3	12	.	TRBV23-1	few	TGCGCCAGACCTCCGCCGGGGGATACGCAGTATTTT	CARPPPGDTQYF
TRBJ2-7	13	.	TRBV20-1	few	TGCAGTGCTACAAGCAGGGGAGAGGACGAGCAGTACTTC	CSATSRGEDEQYF
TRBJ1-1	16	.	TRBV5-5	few	TGTGCCAGCAGCGATTTACCAGGGTTCATGAACACTGAAGCTTTCTTT	CASSDLPGFMNTEAFF
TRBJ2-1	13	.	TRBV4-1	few	TGCGCCAGCAGCCAGGGCTCCAACAATGAGCAGTTCTTC	CASSQGSNNEQFF
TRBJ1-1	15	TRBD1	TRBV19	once	TGTGCCAGTAGTGGCACACACAGGGGTGGCACTGAAGCTTTCTTT	CASSGTHRGGTEAFF
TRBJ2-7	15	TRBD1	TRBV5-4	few	TGTGCCAGCAGCGGGGGACAGGGGGCTTCCTACGAGCAGTACTTC	CASSGGQGASYEQYF
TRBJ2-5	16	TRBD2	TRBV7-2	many	TGTGCCAGCAGCTTGGGACTAGCGAGGTCCAGAGAGACCCAGTACTTC	CASSLGLARSRETQYF
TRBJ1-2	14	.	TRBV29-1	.	TGCAGCGTTGAAGCGGGACAAGTGAGGTATGGCTACACCTTC	CSVEAGQVRYGYTF
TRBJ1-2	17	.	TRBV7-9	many	TGTGCCAGAAAGATCCAAGGGGCTAGGACAGACCGATCCGGCTACACCTTC	CARKIQGARTDRSGYTF
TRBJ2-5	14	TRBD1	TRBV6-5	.	TGTGCCAGCAGCCCTAGTGACAGGGGAGAGACCCAGTACTTC	CASSPSDRGETQYF
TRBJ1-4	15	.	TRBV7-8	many	TGTGCCAGCAGTTTTCTGGACAACCCTAATGAAAAACTGTTTTTT	CASSFLDNPNEKLFF
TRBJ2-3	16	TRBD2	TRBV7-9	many	TGTGCCAGCAGCCTGTCTTTGCGGGGGGGCCGAGATACGCAGTATTTT	CASSLSLRGGRDTQYF
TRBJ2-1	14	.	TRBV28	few	TGTGCCAGCGAGCCAGGGGTTGCGTACAATGAGCAGTTCTTC	CASEPGVAYNEQFF
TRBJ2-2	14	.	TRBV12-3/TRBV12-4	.	TGTGCCGAGAGAAGCTCGGCTACCACCGGGGAGCTGTTTTTT	CAERSSATTGELFF
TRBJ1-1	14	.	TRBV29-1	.	TGCAGCGTAAGCCCCTTCGGAGAGAACACTGAAGCTTTCTTT	CSVSPFGENTEAFF
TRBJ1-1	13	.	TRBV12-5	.	TGTGCTAGTGGTTCCGGGGGGGGGACTGAAGCTTTCTTT	CASGSGGGTEAFF
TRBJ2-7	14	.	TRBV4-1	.	TGCGCCAGCAGCCCACAGTTATCAGCCTACGAGCAGTACTTC	CASSPQLSAYEQYF
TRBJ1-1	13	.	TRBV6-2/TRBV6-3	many	TGTGCCAGCAGTTACGCTGATCTCACTGAAGCTTTCTTT	CASSYADLTEAFF
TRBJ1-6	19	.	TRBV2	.	TGTGCCAGCATTTCGGCCGGGACGGAACCCAGCTCCTATAATTCACCCCTCCACTTT	CASISAGTEPSSYNSPLHF
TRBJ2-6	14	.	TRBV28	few	TGTGCCAGCAGACCAGGGGCCGGGGCCAACGTCCTGACTTTC	CASRPGAGANVLTF
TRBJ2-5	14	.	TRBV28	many	TGTGCCAGCAGTTTTCTCGGACAAAAAGAGACCCAGTACTTC	CASSFLGQKETQYF
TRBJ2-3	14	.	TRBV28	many	TGTGCCAGCAGTTTAGAGAGGCGTGGAGATACGCAGTATTTT	CASSLERRGDTQYF
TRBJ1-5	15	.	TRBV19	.	TGTGCCACGACGACAGGATTTTATAGCAATCAGCCCCAGCATTTT	CATTTGFYSNQPQHF
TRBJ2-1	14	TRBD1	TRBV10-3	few	TGTGCCATCGGAAACAGGGGTACCTACAATGAGCAGTTCTTC	CAIGNRGTYNEQFF
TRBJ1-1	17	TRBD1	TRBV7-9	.	TGTGCCAGCAGCTTCGTAGACAGGGTAAGAAGGGACACTGAAGCTTTCTTT	CASSFVDRVRRDTEAFF
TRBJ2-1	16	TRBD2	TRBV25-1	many	TGTGCCAGCAGTGCCTCAAAAGCGGGGGGCCCGGGTGAGCAGTTCTTC	CASSASKAGGPGEQFF
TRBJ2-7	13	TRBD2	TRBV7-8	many	TGTGCCAGCAGCTTGGGGGGGGGCTACGAGCAGTACTTC	CASSLGGGYEQYF
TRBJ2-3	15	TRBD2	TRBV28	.	TGTGCCAGCAGTGTACTAGCGGGGCCGGGAGATACGCAGTATTTT	CASSVLAGPGDTQYF
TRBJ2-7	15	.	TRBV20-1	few	TGCAGTGCTAGAGACAGGGGGGATCTTTTCTACGAGCAGTACTTC	CSARDRGDLFYEQYF